This T cell receptor (beta chain) was captured by sequencing in a study of T cells after yellow fever vaccination. This clonotype was counted only a few times. V lost 7 bases and J 0 bases, leaving 12 bases between the germline ends. This CDR3 comprises 14 residues. Looked up from germline, CDR1 is SGHVS and CDR2 is FQNEAQ. TCRdb reprocessed the 5' RACE reads with MiXCR, giving one entry per CDR3 protein. Of 95,000 to 150,000 distinct CDR3 sequences in the sample, more than 7.5% were seen once. The specimen was CD8+ T cells sorted from PBMCs, collected on the day of the yellow fever booster vaccination. The sequence came from a man younger than 35 who received the YFV17D yellow fever vaccine. V is TRBV7-8 and J is TRBJ1-1; D is unresolved. The CDR3 sequence: CASNQVGMNTEAFF. DNA of the CDR3: TGTGCCAGCAACCAGGTGGGGATGAACACTGAAGCTTTCTTT.